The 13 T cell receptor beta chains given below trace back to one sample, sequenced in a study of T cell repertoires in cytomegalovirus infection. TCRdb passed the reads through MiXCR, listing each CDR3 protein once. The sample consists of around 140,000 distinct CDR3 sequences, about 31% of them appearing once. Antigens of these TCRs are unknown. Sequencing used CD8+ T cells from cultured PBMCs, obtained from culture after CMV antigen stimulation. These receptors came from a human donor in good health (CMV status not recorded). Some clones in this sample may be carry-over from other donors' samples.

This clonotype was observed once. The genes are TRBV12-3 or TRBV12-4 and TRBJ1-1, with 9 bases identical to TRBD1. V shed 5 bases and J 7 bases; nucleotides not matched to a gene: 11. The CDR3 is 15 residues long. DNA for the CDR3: TGTGCCAGCAGTACCCCAGGGACAGGGATTGGTGAAGCTTTCTTT. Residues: CASSTPGTGIGEAFF.

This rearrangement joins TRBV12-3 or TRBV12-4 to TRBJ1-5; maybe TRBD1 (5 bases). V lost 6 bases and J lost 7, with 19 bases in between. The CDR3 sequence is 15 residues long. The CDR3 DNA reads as TGTGCCAGCAGCCCAGCGCCGGGGGAAGGGCAGCCCCAGCATTTT. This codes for CASSPAPGEGQPQHF.

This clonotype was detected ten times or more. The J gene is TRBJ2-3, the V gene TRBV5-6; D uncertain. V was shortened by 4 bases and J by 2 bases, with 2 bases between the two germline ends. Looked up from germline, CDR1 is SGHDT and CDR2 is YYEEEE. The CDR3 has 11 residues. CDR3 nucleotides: TGTGCCAGCAGCCCCACAGATACGCAGTATTTT. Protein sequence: CASSPTDTQYF.

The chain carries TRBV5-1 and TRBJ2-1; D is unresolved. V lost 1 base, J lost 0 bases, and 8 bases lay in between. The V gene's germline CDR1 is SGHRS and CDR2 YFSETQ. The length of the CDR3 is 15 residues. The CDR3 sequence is CASSLTPSSYNEQFF. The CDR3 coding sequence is TGCGCCAGCAGCTTGACTCCCTCCTCCTACAATGAGCAGTTCTTC.

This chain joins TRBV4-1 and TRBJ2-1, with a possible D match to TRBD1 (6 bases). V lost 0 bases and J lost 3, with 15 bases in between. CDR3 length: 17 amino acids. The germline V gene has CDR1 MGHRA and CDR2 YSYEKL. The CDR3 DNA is TGCGCCAGCAGCCAAGAGACTGTGGGCAGGGGCTACAATGAGCAGTTCTTC. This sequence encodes CASSQETVGRGYNEQFF.

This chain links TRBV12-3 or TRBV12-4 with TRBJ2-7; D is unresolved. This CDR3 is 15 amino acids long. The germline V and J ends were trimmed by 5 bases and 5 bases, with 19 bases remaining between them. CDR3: CASSPPPAHRDEQYF. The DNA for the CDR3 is TGTGCCAGCAGTCCCCCCCCCGCACATCGGGACGAGCAGTACTTC.

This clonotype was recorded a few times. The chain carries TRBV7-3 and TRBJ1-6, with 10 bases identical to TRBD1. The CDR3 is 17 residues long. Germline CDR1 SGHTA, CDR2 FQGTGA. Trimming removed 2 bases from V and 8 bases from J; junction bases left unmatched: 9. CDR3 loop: CASSLASGTGADSPLHF. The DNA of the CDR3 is TGTGCCAGCAGCTTAGCGTCCGGGACAGGGGCCGATTCACCCCTCCACTTT.

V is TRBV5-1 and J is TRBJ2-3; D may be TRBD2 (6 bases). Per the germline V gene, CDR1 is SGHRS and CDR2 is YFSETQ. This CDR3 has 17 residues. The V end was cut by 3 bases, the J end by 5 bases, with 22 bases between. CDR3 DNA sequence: TGCGCCAGCAGCTCGTCTGAGGACGCTCCGGGACTAGATACGCAGTATTTT. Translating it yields CASSSSEDAPGLDTQYF.

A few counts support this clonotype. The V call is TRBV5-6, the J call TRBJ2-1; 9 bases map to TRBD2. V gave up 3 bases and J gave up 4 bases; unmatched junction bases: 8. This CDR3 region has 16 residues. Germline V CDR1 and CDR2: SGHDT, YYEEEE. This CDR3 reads CASSSPPLAGYNEQFF. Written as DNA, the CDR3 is TGTGCCAGCAGCTCTCCCCCCCTAGCGGGGTACAATGAGCAGTTCTTC. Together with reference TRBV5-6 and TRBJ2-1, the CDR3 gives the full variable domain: DAGVTQSPTHLIKTRGQQVTLRCSPKSGHDTVSWYQQALGQGPQFIFQYYEEEERQRGNFPDRFSGHQFPNYSSELNVNALLLGDSALYLCASSSPPLAGYNEQFFGPGTRLTVL.

The CDR3 DNA reads as TGTGCCAGCAGGGAAGGTGGGAGCAATCAGCCCCAGCATTTT. Protein product: CASREGGSNQPQHF. This chain uses TRBV12-3 or TRBV12-4 with TRBJ1-5; D remains ambiguous. The CDR3 is made up of 14 amino acids. The ends were cut back, 6 bases at V and 1 base at J, with 10 bases in the middle.

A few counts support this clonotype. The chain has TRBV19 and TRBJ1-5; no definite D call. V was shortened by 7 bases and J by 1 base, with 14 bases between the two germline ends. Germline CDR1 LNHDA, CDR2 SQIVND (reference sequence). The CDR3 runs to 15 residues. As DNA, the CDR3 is TGTGCCAGTACGGTATTGGGGAACAGCAATCAGCCCCAGCATTTT. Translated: CASTVLGNSNQPQHF. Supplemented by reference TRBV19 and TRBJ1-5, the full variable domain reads DGGITQSPKYLFRKEGQNVTLSCEQNLNHDAMYWYRQDPGQGLRLIYYSQIVNDFQKGDIAEGYSVSREKKESFPLTVTSAQKNPTAFYLCASTVLGNSNQPQHFGDGTRLSIL.

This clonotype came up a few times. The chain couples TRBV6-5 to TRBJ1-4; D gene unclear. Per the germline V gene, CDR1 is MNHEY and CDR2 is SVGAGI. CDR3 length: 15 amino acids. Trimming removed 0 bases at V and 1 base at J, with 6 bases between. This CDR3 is CASSYSLETNEKLFF. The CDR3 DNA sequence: TGTGCCAGCAGTTACTCGTTAGAAACTAATGAAAAACTGTTTTTT.

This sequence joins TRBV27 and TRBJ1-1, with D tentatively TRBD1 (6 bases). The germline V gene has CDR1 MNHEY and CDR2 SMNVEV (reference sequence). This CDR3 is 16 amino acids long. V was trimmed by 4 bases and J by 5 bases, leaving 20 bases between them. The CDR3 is CASSSPGGRRDTEAFF. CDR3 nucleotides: TGTGCCAGCAGTTCCCCTGGGGGGCGCCGGGATACTGAAGCTTTCTTT.